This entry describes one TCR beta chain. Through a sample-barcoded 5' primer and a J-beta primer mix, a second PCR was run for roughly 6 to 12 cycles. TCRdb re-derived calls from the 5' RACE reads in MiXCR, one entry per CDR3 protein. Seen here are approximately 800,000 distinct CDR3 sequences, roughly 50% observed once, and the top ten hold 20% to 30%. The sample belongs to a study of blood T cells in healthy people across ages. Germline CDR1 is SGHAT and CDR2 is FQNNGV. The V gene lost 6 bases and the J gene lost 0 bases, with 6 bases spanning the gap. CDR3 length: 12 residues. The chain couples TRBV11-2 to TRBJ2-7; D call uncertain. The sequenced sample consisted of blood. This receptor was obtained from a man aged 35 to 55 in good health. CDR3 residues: CASRHSSYEQYF. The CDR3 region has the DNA TGTGCCAGCAGACATAGCTCCTACGAGCAGTACTTC. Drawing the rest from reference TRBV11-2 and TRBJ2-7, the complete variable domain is EAGVAQSPRYKIIEKRQSVAFWCNPISGHATLYWYQQILGQGPKLLIQFQNNGVVDDSQLPKDRFSAERLKGVDSTLKIQPAKLEDSAVYLCASRHSSYEQYFGPGTRLTVT.